Included here is one TCR beta chain sequence, with context. The study drew all its donors from Caucasian adults living in Nashville, Tennessee. These data come from a study of shared clonotypes between healthy human individuals. The length of the CDR3 is 12 residues. CDR1 is MNHEY, CDR2 SVGAGI, per germline. With 4 bases removed from V and 7 bases from J, the gap between germline ends came to 10 bases. Measured with immunoSEQ multiplex PCR; TCRdb has only the in-frame clones, and not every one. The sample holds about 2.3 million clones; around 92% are singletons and the top ten take 0.37%. Sequencing was carried out using naive CD4+ T cells from PBMCs. The subset here: CD45RA+ positively selected. The TCR comes from a man between 18 and 29 years old in good health. Some clones in this sample may be carry-over from other donors' samples. The chain joins TRBV6-5 to TRBJ1-2, with D possibly TRBD1 on 6 matching bases. The CDR3 DNA follows: TGTGCCAGCAGTTCGAAAGGGGGTGGCTACACCTTC. It codes for CASSSKGGGYTF.